This T cell receptor (beta chain) is drawn from a study of radiotherapy plus CTLA-4 blockade in lung cancer (dated 2018 in TCRdb). Concerning the study at large: Among the enrolled patients, approximately 18% had an objective response, and 31% reached disease control.

Libraries were built with the immunoSEQ multiplex PCR assay. Not all clones reach the TCRdb copy of this immuneACCESS table, which keeps in-frame sequences only. Checked studies attribute under half of the gap to unresolved V genes and leave the rest unexplained. Across this sample there are roughly 70,000 clones, with roughly 84% seen only once. Jointly, the top ten make up about 38% of the sample. The junction shows trimming of 0 bases on V and 0 bases on J, and the gene matches do not reach 3 bases of it. From its cysteine to its phenylalanine, the CDR3 spans 16 amino acids. Only the CDR3 portion is preserved as DNA: 48 bases, with reading frame beginning at the first base. CDR1 and CDR2 were assigned from the germline V gene as SGHTS and YDEGEE. Regarding this clone: There is no known antigen for this receptor. Base-call qualities are not available, and no considerably larger clone is one nucleotide away.

The study evaluated CTLA-4 blockade (ipilimumab) given together with focal radiation therapy in patients who had chemo-refractory metastatic non-small-cell lung cancer. Study-wide conclusions, independent of this receptor: The strongest predictors of response were reported to be early dynamic shifts in blood T cell clones along with a rise in serum interferon-beta following radiation. After treatment with radiotherapy and ipilimumab, TCR clones that originated in tumors expanded in peripheral blood.

This receptor chain uses TRBV5-8 and TRBJ1-1; 9 bases in the junction line up with TRBD1. This receptor was taken from a human donor with non-small cell lung cancer that progressed on radiotherapy plus ipilimumab. The specimen was peripheral blood, collected from a patient treated with radiotherapy plus ipilimumab. The nucleotide sequence is given as TGTGCCAGCAGCTTGGCCGGGACAGGGATGAACACTGAAGCTTTCTTT. This translates into CASSLAGTGMNTEAFF.